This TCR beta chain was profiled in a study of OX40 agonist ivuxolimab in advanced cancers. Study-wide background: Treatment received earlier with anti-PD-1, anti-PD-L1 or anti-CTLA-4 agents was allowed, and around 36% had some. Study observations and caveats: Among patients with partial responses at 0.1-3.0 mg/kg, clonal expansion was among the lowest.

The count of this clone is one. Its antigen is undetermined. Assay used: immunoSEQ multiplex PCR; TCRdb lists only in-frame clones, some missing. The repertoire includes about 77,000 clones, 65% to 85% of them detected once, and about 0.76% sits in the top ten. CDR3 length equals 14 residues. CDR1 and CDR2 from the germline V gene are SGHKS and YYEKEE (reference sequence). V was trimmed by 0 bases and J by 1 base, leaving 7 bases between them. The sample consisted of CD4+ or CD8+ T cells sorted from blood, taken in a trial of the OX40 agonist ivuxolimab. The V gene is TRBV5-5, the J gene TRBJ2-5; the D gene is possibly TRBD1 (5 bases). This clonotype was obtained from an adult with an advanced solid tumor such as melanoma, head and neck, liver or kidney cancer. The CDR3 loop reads CASSLGQPQETQYF. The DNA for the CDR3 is TGTGCCAGCAGCTTGGGACAGCCCCAAGAGACCCAGTACTTC.